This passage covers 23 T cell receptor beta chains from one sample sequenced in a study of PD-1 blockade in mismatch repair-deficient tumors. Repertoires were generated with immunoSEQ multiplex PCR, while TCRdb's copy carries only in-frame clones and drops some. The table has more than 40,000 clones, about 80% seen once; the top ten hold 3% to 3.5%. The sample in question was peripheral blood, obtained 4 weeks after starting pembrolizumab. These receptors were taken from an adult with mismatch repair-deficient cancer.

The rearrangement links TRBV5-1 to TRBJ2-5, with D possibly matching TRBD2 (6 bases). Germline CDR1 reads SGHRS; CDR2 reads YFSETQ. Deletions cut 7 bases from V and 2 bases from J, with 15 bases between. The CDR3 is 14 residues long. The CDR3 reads CASGIAELQETQYF. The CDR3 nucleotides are TGCGCCAGCGGGATAGCGGAGCTGCAAGAGACCCAGTACTTC.

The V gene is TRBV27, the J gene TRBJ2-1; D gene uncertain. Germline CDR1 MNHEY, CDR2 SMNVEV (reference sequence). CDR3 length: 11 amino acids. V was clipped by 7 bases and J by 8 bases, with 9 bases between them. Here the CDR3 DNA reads TGTGCCAGCACGCTAGGCTATGAGCAGTTCTTC. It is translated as CASTLGYEQFF.

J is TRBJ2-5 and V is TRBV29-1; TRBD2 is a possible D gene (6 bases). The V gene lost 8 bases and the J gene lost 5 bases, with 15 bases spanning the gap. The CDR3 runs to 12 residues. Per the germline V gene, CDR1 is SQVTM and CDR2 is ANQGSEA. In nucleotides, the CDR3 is TGCAGCATCCAGGGCGGAGGGGAGACCCAGTACTTC. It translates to CSIQGGGETQYF.

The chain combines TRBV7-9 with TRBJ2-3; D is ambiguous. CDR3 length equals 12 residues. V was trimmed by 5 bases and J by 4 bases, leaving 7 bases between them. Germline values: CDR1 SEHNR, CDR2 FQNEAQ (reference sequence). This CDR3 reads CASSQNADTQYF. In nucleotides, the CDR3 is TGTGCCAGCAGCCAAAACGCAGATACGCAGTATTTT.

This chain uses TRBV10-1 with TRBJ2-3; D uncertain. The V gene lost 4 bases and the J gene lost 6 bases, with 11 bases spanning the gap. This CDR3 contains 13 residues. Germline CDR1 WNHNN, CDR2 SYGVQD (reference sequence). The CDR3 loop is CASSGHPRDTQYF. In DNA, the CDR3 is TGCGCCAGCAGTGGACACCCCCGGGATACGCAGTATTTT.

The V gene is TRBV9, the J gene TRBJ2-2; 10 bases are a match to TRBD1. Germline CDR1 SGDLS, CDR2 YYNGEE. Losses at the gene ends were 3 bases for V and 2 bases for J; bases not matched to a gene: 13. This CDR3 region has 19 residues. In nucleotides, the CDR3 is TGTGCCAGCAGCGCGGGACAGGGGCCCCTCTATCTTAACACCGGGGAGCTGTTTTTT. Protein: CASSAGQGPLYLNTGELFF.

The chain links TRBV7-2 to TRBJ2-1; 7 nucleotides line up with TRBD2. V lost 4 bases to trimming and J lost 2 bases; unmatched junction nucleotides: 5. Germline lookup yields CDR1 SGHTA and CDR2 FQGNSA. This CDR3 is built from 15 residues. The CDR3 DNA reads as TGTGCCAGCAGCTCCAGCGGGACGACCTACAATGAGCAGTTCTTC. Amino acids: CASSSSGTTYNEQFF.

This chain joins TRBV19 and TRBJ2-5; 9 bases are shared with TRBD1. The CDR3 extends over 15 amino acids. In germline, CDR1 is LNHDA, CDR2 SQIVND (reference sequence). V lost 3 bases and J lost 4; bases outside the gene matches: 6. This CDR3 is CASSIGTGIGETQYF. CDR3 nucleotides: TGTGCCAGTAGTATCGGGACAGGGATCGGAGAGACCCAGTACTTC.

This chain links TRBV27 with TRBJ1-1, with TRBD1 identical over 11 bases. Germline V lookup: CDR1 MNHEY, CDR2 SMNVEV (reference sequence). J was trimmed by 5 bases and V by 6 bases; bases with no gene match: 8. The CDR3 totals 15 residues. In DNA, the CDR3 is TGTGCCAGCAGCTCCGGACAGGGGGCGAGGACTGAAGCTTTCTTT. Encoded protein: CASSSGQGARTEAFF.

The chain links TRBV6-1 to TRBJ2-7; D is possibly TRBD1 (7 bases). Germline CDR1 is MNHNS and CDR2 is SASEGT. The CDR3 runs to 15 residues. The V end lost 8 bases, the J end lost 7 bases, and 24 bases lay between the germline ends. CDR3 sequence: CASCQNRAGTEEQYF. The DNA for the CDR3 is TGTGCCAGCTGCCAGAACAGGGCGGGGACAGAGGAGCAGTACTTC.

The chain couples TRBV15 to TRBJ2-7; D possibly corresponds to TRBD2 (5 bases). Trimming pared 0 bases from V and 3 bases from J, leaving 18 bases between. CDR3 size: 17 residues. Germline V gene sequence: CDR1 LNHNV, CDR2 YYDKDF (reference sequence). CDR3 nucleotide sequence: TGTGCCACCAGCAGAGATTTGGCGGGCGAGGTTATCTACGAGCAGTACTTC. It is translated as CATSRDLAGEVIYEQYF.

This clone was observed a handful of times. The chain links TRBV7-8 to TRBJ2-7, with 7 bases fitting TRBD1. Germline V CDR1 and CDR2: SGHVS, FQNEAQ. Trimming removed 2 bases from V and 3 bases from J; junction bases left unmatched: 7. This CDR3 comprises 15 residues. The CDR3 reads CASSLTSGQLYEQYF. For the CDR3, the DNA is TGTGCCAGCAGCTTAACCTCGGGACAGCTCTACGAGCAGTACTTC.

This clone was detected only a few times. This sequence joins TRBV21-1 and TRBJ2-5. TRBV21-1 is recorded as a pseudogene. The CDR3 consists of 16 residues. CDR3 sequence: CASSKDSRGLRETQYF. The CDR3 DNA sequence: TGTGCCAGCAGCAAAGATTCCCGGGGGCTTAGGGAGACCCAGTACTTC.

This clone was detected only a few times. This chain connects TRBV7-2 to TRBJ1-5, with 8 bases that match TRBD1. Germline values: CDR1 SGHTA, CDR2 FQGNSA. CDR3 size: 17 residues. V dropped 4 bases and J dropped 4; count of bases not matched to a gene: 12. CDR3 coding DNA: TGTGCCAGCAGCTCGTACGCGGGGGGACAGGTAAATCAGCCCCAGCATTTT. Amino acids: CASSSYAGGQVNQPQHF.

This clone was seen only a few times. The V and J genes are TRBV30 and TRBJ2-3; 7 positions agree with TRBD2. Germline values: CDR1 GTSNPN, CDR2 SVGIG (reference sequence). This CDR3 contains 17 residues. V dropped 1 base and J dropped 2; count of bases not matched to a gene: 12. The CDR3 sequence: CAWSADGGSGITDTQYF. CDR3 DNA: TGTGCCTGGAGTGCTGACGGGGGGAGCGGCATCACAGATACGCAGTATTTT.

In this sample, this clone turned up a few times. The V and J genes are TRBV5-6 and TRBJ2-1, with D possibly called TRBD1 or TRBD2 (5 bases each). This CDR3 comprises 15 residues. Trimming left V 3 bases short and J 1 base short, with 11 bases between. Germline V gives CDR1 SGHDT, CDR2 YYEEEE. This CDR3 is CASSWLGVSYNEQFF. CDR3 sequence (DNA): TGTGCCAGCAGCTGGTTGGGGGTTTCCTACAATGAGCAGTTCTTC.

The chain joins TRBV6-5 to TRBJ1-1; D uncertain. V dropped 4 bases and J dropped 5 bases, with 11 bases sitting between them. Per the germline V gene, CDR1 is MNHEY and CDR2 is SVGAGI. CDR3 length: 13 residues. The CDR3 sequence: CASSWSDGTEAFF. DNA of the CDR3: TGTGCCAGCAGTTGGTCGGATGGAACTGAAGCTTTCTTT.

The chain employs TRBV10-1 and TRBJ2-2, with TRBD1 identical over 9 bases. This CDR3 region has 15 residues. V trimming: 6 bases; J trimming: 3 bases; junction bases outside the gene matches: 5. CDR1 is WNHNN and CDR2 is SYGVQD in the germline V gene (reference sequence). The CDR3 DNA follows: TGCGCCAGCAGCCTAGACAGGGGGGACACCGGGGAGCTGTTTTTT. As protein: CASSLDRGDTGELFF.

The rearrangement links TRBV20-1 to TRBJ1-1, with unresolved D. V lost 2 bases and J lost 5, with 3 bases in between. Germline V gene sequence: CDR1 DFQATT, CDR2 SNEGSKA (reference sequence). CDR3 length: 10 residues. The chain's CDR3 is CSARLTEAFF. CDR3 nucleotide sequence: TGCAGTGCTAGACTTACTGAAGCTTTCTTT.

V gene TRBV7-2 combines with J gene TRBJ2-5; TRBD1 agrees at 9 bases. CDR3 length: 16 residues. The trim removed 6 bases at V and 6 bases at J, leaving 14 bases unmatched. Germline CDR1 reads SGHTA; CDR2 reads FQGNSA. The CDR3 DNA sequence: TGTGCCAGCAGTTCAAATCCGTACAGGGGGCGGCAGACCCAGTACTTC. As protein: CASSSNPYRGRQTQYF.

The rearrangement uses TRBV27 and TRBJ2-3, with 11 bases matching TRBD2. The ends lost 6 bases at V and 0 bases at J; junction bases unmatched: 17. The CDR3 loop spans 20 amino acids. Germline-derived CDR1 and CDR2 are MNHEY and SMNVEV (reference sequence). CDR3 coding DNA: TGTGCCAGCAGCAATCGACGAGGGACTAGCGGTATTCCTAGCACAGATACGCAGTATTTT. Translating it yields CASSNRRGTSGIPSTDTQYF.

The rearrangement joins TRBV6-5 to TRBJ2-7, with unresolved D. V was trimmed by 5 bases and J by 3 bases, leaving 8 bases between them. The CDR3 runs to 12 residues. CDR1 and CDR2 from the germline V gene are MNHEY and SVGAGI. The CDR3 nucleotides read TGTGCCAGCAGTGAACGGAGCTACGAGCAGTACTTC. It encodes CASSERSYEQYF.

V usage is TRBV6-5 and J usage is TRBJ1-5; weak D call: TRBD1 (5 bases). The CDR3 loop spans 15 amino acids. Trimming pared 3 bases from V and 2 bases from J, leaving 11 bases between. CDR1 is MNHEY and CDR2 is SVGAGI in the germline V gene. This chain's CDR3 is CASSYGGEGNQPQHF. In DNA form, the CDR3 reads TGTGCCAGCAGTTATGGAGGGGAGGGCAATCAGCCCCAGCATTTT.